This TCR beta chain came from a study of shared T cell receptors in the human thymus (dated by TCRdb to the early 2020s). With regard to the full study: The study examined how self-reactive, shared T-cell receptor alpha chains are generated in the human thymus.

Cut back by 5 bases and 2 bases, the V and J ends lie 13 bases apart. Its CDR3 holds 15 amino acids, cysteine through phenylalanine. Here the CDR3 DNA is all that survives: 45 bases in frame from base 1. CDR1 and CDR2 are read off the germline V gene as SGHTA and FQGNSA. Details on this clone: It has no known antigen specificity. There are no base qualities to consult, and no much larger clone falls within one base.

Preparation of the library involved the immunoSEQ multiplex PCR assay. TCRdb holds this immuneACCESS table with in-frame rearrangements only. Some clones are missing; in checked studies, unresolved V genes explain under half, and the rest has no known cause. In this sample the table shows hundreds of thousands of clones, 95% of which occur a single time. The leading ten clones occupy about 0.02% of the sample. This TCR derives from a human donor. Recombination linked TRBV7-2 to TRBJ1-3, with the D segment identity uncertain. Sequences were obtained from thymocytes. The CDR3 protein is CASSPPAGAGNTIYF. The nucleotides read TGTGCCAGCAGCCCCCCGGCTGGGGCTGGAAACACCATATATTTT. The full variable domain, with segments outside the CDR3 supplied by the reference TRBV7-2 and TRBJ1-3 proteins, appears as GAGVSQSPSNKVTEKGKDVELRCDPISGHTALYWYRQSLGQGLEFLIYFQGNSAPDKSGLPSDRFSAERTGGSVSTLTIQRTQQEDSAVYLCASSPPAGAGNTIYFGEGSWLTVV.